The 27 T cell receptor beta chains below come from one sample, sequenced in a study of patients and donors after allogeneic stem cell transplantation. TCRdb re-called the RT-PCR reads through MiXCR, storing one row per CDR3 protein. Among about a million distinct CDR3 sequences listed, approximately 18% were seen once. The sequenced sample was blood, either unsorted or a sorted T cell fraction (not recorded which). The receptor set was obtained from a human donor who was either an allogeneic HSCT recipient or a stem cell or donor lymphocyte infusion donor (not recorded which). It is not recorded whose cells these are; they may come from a transplant donor.

The chain carries TRBV10-3 and TRBJ2-2; 9 positions match TRBD2. The CDR3 has 17 amino acids. Germline V gene data show CDR1 as ENHRY and CDR2 as SYGVKD. J lost 2 bases, V lost 3 bases, and 7 bases had no gene match. The CDR3 DNA reads TGTGCCATCAGTGAAAGAGGCGGGAGGGCCAACACCGGGGAGCTGTTTTTT. It codes for CAISERGGRANTGELFF.

V usage is TRBV27 and J usage is TRBJ1-1, with 7 bases lining up with TRBD1. CDR1 and CDR2 from the germline V gene are MNHEY and SMNVEV (reference sequence). V dropped 6 bases and J dropped 2; count of bases not matched to a gene: 6. The CDR3 totals 14 residues. The CDR3 loop is CASRMDRTNTEAFF. Here the CDR3 DNA reads TGTGCCAGCAGAATGGACAGGACTAACACTGAAGCTTTCTTT.

The chain recombines TRBV20-1 with TRBJ1-4; D is unclear. Trimming took 1 base from V and 0 from J, leaving 12 bases between them. Germline V gives CDR1 DFQATT, CDR2 SNEGSKA (reference sequence). The CDR3 consists of 16 residues. CDR3: CSARAEFSSTNEKLFF. The CDR3 nucleotides are TGCAGTGCTAGAGCCGAGTTTTCCTCAACTAATGAAAAACTGTTTTTT.

This clonotype has a count of ten or more. The chain couples TRBV12-3 or TRBV12-4 to TRBJ1-2; D is undetermined. The CDR3 extends over 13 amino acids. Trimming shortened V by 0 bases and J by 8 bases, and 10 bases separated the two germline ends. CDR3 amino acids: CASSLAKAGGYTF. The CDR3, as DNA: TGTGCCAGCAGTTTAGCAAAGGCCGGGGGCTACACCTTC.

The sample holds a few counts of this clonotype. The chain recombines TRBV4-1 with TRBJ2-2; D possibly uses TRBD1 or TRBD2 (6 bases each). Germline values: CDR1 MGHRA, CDR2 YSYEKL. V lost 3 bases, J lost 6 bases, and 11 bases lay in between. The CDR3 is 14 amino acids. The CDR3 here is CASSHLGGSGELFF. CDR3 nucleotides: TGCGCCAGCAGCCATCTCGGGGGCTCCGGGGAGCTGTTTTTT.

Only a few counts were recorded for this clonotype. The V call is TRBV27, the J call TRBJ2-7, with 10 nucleotides matching TRBD1. Trimming at V came to 8 bases and at J to 10 bases, leaving 8 bases not matched to a gene. The germline CDR1 and CDR2 sequences are MNHEY and SMNVEV (reference sequence). This CDR3 is built from 12 residues. CDR3 coding DNA: TGTGCCAGCGGGACAGGGGCCACCGAACAGTACTTC. Translated, it gives CASGTGATEQYF.

This clonotype has just one count. The chain uses TRBV15 and TRBJ1-1; perhaps TRBD1 as D (5 bases). The V end lost 3 bases, the J end lost 2 bases, and 16 bases lay between the germline ends. The CDR3 spans 16 residues. Germline V CDR1 and CDR2: LNHNV, YYDKDF (reference sequence). In DNA, the CDR3 is TGTGCCACCAGCAGGGACCTGGGACGGACAAACACTGAAGCTTTCTTT. Translating gives CATSRDLGRTNTEAFF.

This clonotype has a handful of counts. The chain couples TRBV4-1 to TRBJ1-1, with D perhaps TRBD1 (5 bases). The V end was cut by 0 bases, the J end by 6 bases, with 11 bases between. CDR1 and CDR2 from the germline V gene are MGHRA and YSYEKL. This CDR3 region has 14 residues. The DNA of the CDR3 is TGCGCCAGCAGCCAAGAGTGGCTGGGGGCTGAAGCTTTCTTT. It is translated as CASSQEWLGAEAFF.

This rearrangement joins TRBV4-3 to TRBJ2-2; 7 bases match TRBD1. After removal of 2 bases from V and 2 bases from J, the junction contained 2 bases not matched to a gene. Germline lookup yields CDR1 LGHNA and CDR2 YSLEER. The CDR3 runs 15 residues. Here the CDR3 reads CASSQRQGNTGELFF. The CDR3 nucleotides read TGCGCCAGCAGCCAAAGACAGGGAAACACCGGGGAGCTGTTTTTT.

This clonotype was counted a few times. The CDR3 spells CASSEGRRPDTQYF. The CDR3 bases are TGTGCCAGCAGCGAGGGACGTCGACCAGATACGCAGTATTTT. This chain links TRBV9 with TRBJ2-3; D could derive from TRBD1 or TRBD2 (5 bases each). V was trimmed by 3 bases and J by 4 bases, leaving 12 bases between them. Germline V gene data show CDR1 as SGDLS and CDR2 as YYNGEE. The CDR3 has 14 residues.

V gene TRBV12-3 or TRBV12-4 combines with J gene TRBJ1-4, with TRBD1 as a possible D gene (6 bases). The CDR3 spans 14 residues. Trimming shortened V by 6 bases and J by 4 bases, and 12 bases separated the two germline ends. Here the CDR3 reads CASRRTGFNEKLFF. The CDR3 region has the DNA TGTGCCAGCAGGCGTACAGGGTTTAATGAAAAACTGTTTTTT.

Points on this clonotype: One end of the junction is discordant with germline, which a read error may explain. This chain uses TRBV27 with TRBJ1-1; D is undetermined. The CDR3 spans 13 residues. The germline V gene has CDR1 MNHEY and CDR2 SMNVEV (reference sequence). Here the CDR3 DNA reads TGTGCCAGCAGTTTATCGAAGGGTTTCCCGCGAATCTTT. Protein sequence: CASSLSKGFPRIF.

The chain's CDR3 is CASSPPVSYPNTGELFF. The DNA for the CDR3 is TGTGCCAGCAGTCCCCCCGTAAGTTATCCGAACACCGGGGAGCTGTTTTTT. The chain employs TRBV12-3 or TRBV12-4 and TRBJ2-2; D gene ambiguous. The CDR3 consists of 17 residues. V was clipped by 5 bases and J by 0 bases, with 16 bases between them.

This clonotype has just a few counts. The V gene is TRBV14, the J gene TRBJ1-6, with unresolved D. Germline-derived CDR1 and CDR2 are SGHDN and FVKESK. The germline V and J ends were trimmed by 5 bases and 11 bases, with 10 bases remaining between them. The CDR3 has 12 amino acids. This chain's CDR3 is CASSSNRAPLHF. CDR3 sequence (DNA): TGTGCCAGCAGCTCTAACCGGGCACCCCTCCACTTT. The whole variable domain, filled in from reference TRBV14 and TRBJ1-6, reads EAGVTQFPSHSVIEKGQTVTLRCDPISGHDNLYWYRRVMGKEIKFLLHFVKESKQDESGMPNNRFLAERTGGTYSTLKVQPAELEDSGVYFCASSSNRAPLHFGNGTRLTVT.

This clonotype was observed a few times. The chain has TRBV19 and TRBJ1-1; TRBD1 is a possible D gene (5 bases). CDR1 is LNHDA, CDR2 SQIVND, per germline (reference sequence). There are 16 residues in the CDR3. Trimming removed 7 bases from V and 0 bases from J, with 18 bases in between. Here the CDR3 reads CASTLWGDPMNTEAFF. The CDR3 DNA reads as TGTGCCAGTACACTCTGGGGGGACCCTATGAACACTGAAGCTTTCTTT.

This clonotype has only a few counts. The gene calls are TRBV28 and TRBJ2-7; 9 nucleotides match TRBD1. Germline V gene sequence: CDR1 MDHEN, CDR2 SYDVKM. The CDR3 is 13 residues long. V lost 8 bases to trimming and J lost 4 bases; unmatched junction nucleotides: 6. CDR3 sequence: CASRGTGKYEQYF. CDR3 sequence (DNA): TGTGCCAGCCGGGGGACAGGGAAATACGAGCAGTACTTC.

The chain uses TRBV6-1 and TRBJ2-2; no firm D call. CDR1 and CDR2 (germline): MNHNS, SASEGT. Trimming removed 6 bases at V and 2 bases at J, with 13 bases between. This CDR3 contains 15 residues. This CDR3 reads CASRPSPSNTGELFF. The CDR3 bases are TGTGCCAGCAGGCCGTCCCCAAGTAACACCGGGGAGCTGTTTTTT.

V is TRBV30 and J is TRBJ2-1; the match to TRBD2 covers 13 bases. The CDR3 has 14 amino acids. Looked up from germline, CDR1 is GTSNPN and CDR2 is SVGIG (reference sequence). J was trimmed by 9 bases and V by 1 base; bases with no gene match: 3. CDR3 in amino acids: CAWSEGLAGSEQFF. The DNA of the CDR3 is TGTGCCTGGAGTGAGGGACTAGCGGGAAGTGAGCAGTTCTTC.

Here the CDR3 reads CASKVKLNTEAFF. The CDR3 nucleotides read TGTGCCAGCAAAGTAAAGTTGAACACTGAAGCTTTCTTT. The chain recombines TRBV12-3 or TRBV12-4 with TRBJ1-1; D is uncertain. The CDR3 loop spans 13 amino acids. V was trimmed by 7 bases and J by 0 bases, leaving 9 bases between them.

This chain connects TRBV24-1 to TRBJ1-2; weak D call: TRBD1 (6 bases). Germline CDR1 and CDR2: KGHDR and SFDVKD. V was cut by 3 bases and J by 2 bases, with 9 bases left in between. The CDR3 length is 14 residues. The CDR3 region has the DNA TGTGCCACCAGTGATCAGGACAGAAACTATGGCTACACCTTC. Translating gives CATSDQDRNYGYTF.

The genes are TRBV5-1 and TRBJ2-7; 15 bases line up with TRBD2. Germline V lookup: CDR1 SGHRS, CDR2 YFSETQ. The trim removed 2 bases at V and 5 bases at J, leaving 14 bases unmatched. This CDR3 is built from 19 residues. CDR3 bases: TGCGCCAGCAGCTTTCTAATTCCGGGACTAGCGGGAGGTAGCGACGAGCAGTACTTC. It translates to CASSFLIPGLAGGSDEQYF.

The rearrangement joins TRBV27 to TRBJ1-2, with D perhaps TRBD1 (6 bases). V lost 3 bases, J lost 4 bases, and 15 bases lay in between. Per the germline V gene, CDR1 is MNHEY and CDR2 is SMNVEV (reference sequence). This CDR3 has 15 amino acids. The DNA for the CDR3 is TGTGCCAGCAGTTTCGTAGGGGGGGCGAGCTATGGCTACACCTTC. This translates into CASSFVGGASYGYTF.

This chain links TRBV12-3 or TRBV12-4 with TRBJ1-6; TRBD1 is a possible D gene (5 bases). V was cut by 7 bases and J by 8 bases, with 21 bases left in between. The CDR3 loop spans 16 amino acids. The CDR3 nucleotides are TGTGCCAGCACCCCCACCACGGGACGGACGGATTCACCCCTCCACTTT. It translates to CASTPTTGRTDSPLHF.

This chain joins TRBV7-9 and TRBJ1-6; 7 nucleotides line up with TRBD1. The CDR3 extends over 14 amino acids. Germline V CDR1 and CDR2: SEHNR, FQNEAQ (reference sequence). V gave up 6 bases and J gave up 8 bases; unmatched junction bases: 7. The CDR3 bases are TGTGCCAGCAGTTACAGGGGCGGGTATTCACCCCTCCACTTT. Translation gives CASSYRGGYSPLHF.

The genes are TRBV30 and TRBJ1-2; D is undetermined. V was cut by 1 base and J by 8 bases, with 8 bases left in between. The CDR3 loop spans 11 amino acids. Germline assignment: CDR1 GTSNPN and CDR2 SVGIG (reference sequence). This CDR3 reads CAWSGWRGYTF. Written as DNA, the CDR3 is TGTGCCTGGAGTGGTTGGAGGGGCTACACCTTC.

To note about this clonotype: No DNA is shown, since the ends of the CDR3 on it are uncertain; the CDR3 is the one TCRdb lists. V and J are TRBV19 and TRBJ1-6. Counting both end residues, the CDR3 totals 12 amino acids. Germline V gene sequence: CDR1 LNHDA, CDR2 SQIVND (reference sequence). The CDR3 here is CASTSGNSPLHF.

The table lists this clonotype with many counts. This chain connects TRBV20-1 to TRBJ1-1, with D perhaps matching TRBD1 (5 bases). V was pared by 3 bases and J by 1 base, with 6 bases between. Germline V gene sequence: CDR1 DFQATT, CDR2 SNEGSKA (reference sequence). CDR3 length equals 12 residues. The CDR3 nucleotides are TGCAGTGCTAGGGGACGGAACACTGAAGCTTTCTTT. It encodes CSARGRNTEAFF.